Each of the 3 T cell receptor beta chains below was sequenced from the same sample in a study of vaccination and CD4 T cells after COVID-19. Treatment specified: approximately 9-day PBMC culture with coronavirus spike peptide pools or control peptides (ViraFEST assay). The Oncomine TCR Beta short-read assay was what sequenced the DNA obtained from cultured CD4+ T cells. TCRdb reprocessed the PCR reads via MiXCR and lists one record per CDR3 protein. The sample carries more than 7,500 distinct CDR3 sequences, around 55% recorded once. No antigens are known for them. The sequencing input was CD4+ T cells from blood, cultured in vitro. All receptors come from a human donor who had recovered from COVID-19.

The rearrangement links TRBV24-1 to TRBJ1-2, with D uncertain. The CDR3 has 14 residues. V lost 8 bases and J lost 2, with 14 bases in between. Germline CDR1 KGHDR, CDR2 SFDVKD. The CDR3 DNA is TGTGCCACCACTAAGGGCGCGACGAACTATGGCTACACCTTC. Its protein is CATTKGATNYGYTF.

The V and J genes are TRBV20-1 and TRBJ2-1; 7 nucleotides align to TRBD1. This CDR3 spans 12 amino acids. Germline CDR1 is DFQATT and CDR2 is SNEGSKA (reference sequence). J lost 9 bases, V lost 3 bases, and 5 bases had no gene match. The chain's CDR3 is CSARRDRAEQFF. In nucleotides, the CDR3 is TGCAGTGCTAGGCGAGACAGGGCTGAGCAGTTCTTC.

V gene TRBV27 combines with J gene TRBJ1-1; unclear D gene. V lost 2 bases and J 0 bases, leaving 16 bases between the germline ends. Germline loops: CDR1 MNHEY, CDR2 SMNVEV (reference sequence). The CDR3 has 17 amino acids. The CDR3 nucleotides are TGTGCCAGCAGTTTAACGCCGTACACTAACATGAACACTGAAGCTTTCTTT. Its protein product is CASSLTPYTNMNTEAFF.